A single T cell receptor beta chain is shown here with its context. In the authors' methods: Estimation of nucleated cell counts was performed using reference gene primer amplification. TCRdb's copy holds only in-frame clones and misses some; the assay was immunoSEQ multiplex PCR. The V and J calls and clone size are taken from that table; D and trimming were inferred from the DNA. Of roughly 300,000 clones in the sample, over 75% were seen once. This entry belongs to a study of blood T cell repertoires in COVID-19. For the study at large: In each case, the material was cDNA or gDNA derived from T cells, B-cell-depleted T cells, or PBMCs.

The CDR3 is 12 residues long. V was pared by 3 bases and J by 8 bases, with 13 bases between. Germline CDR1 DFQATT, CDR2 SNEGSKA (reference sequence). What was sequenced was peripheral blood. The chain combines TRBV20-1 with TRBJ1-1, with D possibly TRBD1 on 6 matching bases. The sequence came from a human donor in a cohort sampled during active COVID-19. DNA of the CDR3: TGCAGTGCTAGTACACAGGGCCGCGAAGCTTTCTTT. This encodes CSASTQGREAFF.